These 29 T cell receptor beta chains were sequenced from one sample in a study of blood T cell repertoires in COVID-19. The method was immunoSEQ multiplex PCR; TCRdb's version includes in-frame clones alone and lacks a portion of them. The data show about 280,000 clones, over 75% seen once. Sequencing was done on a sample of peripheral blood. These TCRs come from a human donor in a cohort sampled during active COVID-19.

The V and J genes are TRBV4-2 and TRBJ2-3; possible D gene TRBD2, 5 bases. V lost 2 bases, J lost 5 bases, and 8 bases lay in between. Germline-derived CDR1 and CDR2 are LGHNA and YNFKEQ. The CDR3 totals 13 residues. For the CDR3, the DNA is TGTGCCAGCAGCCAAATCAGCGGAGATACGCAGTATTTT. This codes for CASSQISGDTQYF.

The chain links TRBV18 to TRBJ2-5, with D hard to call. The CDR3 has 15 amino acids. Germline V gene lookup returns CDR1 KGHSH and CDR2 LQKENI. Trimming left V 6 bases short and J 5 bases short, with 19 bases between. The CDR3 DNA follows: TGTGCCAGCTCCAGAGCCACGGGTAGTCTTGAGACCCAGTACTTC. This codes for CASSRATGSLETQYF.

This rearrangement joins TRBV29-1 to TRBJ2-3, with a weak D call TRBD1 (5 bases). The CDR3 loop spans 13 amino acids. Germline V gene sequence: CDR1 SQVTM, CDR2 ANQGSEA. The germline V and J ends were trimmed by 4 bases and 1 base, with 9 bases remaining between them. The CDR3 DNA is TGCAGCGTTGGAAGGGGTGGCACAGATACGCAGTATTTT. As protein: CSVGRGGTDTQYF.

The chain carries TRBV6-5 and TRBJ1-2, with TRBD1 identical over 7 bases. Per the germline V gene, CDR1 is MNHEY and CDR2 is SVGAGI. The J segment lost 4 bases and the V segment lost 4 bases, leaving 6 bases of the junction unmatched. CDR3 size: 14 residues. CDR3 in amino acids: CASSFKQGPYGYTF. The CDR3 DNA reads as TGTGCCAGCAGTTTCAAACAGGGGCCCTATGGCTACACCTTC.

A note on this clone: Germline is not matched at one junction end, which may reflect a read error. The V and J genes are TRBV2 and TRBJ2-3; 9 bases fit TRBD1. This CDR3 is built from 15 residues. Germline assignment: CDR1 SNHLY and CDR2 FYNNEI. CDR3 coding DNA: TGTGCCAGCAGCGAAGGGGGGACAGGGCTAGATACGCAGTATTTT. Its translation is CASSEGGTGLDTQYF.

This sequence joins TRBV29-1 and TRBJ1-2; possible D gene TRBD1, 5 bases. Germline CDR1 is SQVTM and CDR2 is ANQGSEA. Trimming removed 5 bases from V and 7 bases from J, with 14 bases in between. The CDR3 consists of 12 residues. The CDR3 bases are TGCAGCGTTTTGGGGGGTAGCGGTGGCTACACCTTC. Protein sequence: CSVLGGSGGYTF.

The CDR3, as DNA: TGCGCCAGCAGCTTGAGGGGATTTAACACCGGGGAGCTGTTTTTT. Amino acids: CASSLRGFNTGELFF. This rearrangement joins TRBV5-1 to TRBJ2-2, with TRBD1 as a possible D gene (5 bases). Between the trimmed V and J ends, which lost 1 base and 2 bases, there was a span of 9 bases. CDR3 length: 15 residues. Germline V gene data show CDR1 as SGHRS and CDR2 as YFSETQ.

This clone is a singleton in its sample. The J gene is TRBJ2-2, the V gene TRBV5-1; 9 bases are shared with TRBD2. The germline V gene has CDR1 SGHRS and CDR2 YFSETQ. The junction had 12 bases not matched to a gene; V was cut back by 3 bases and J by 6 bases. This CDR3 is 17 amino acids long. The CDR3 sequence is CASSYNFLREGPGELFF. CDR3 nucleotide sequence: TGCGCCAGCAGCTATAATTTTTTGCGGGAGGGGCCCGGGGAGCTGTTTTTT.

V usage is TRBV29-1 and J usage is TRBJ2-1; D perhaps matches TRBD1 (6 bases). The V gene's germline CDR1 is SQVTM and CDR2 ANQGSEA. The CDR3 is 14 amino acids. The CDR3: CAKSQGFSYNEQFF. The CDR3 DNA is TGCGCAAAATCCCAGGGGTTCTCCTACAATGAGCAGTTCTTC.

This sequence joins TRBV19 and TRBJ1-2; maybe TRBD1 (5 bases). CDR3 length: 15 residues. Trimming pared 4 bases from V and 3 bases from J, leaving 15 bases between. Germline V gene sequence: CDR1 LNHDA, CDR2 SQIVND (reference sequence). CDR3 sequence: CASSTRVEFDYGYTF. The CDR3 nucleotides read TGTGCCAGTAGTACCAGGGTAGAATTTGACTATGGCTACACCTTC.

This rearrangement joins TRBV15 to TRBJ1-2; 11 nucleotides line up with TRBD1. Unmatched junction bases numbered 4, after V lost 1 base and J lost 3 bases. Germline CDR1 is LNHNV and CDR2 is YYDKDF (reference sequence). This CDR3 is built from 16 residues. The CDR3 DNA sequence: TGTGCCACCAGCAGAGGGGGGACAGGGGGTCACTATGGCTACACCTTC. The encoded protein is CATSRGGTGGHYGYTF.

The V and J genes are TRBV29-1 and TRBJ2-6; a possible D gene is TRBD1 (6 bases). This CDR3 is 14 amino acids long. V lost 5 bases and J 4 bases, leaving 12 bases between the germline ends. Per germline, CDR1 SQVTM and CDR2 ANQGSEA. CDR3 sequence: CSVIQGLGANVLTF. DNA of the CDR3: TGCAGCGTTATACAGGGTTTAGGGGCCAACGTCCTGACTTTC. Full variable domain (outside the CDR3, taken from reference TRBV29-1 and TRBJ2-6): SAVISQKPSRDICQRGTSLTIQCQVDSQVTMMFWYRQQPGQSLTLIATANQGSEATYESGFVIDKFPISRPNLTFSTLTVSNMSPEDSSIYLCSVIQGLGANVLTFGAGSRLTVL.

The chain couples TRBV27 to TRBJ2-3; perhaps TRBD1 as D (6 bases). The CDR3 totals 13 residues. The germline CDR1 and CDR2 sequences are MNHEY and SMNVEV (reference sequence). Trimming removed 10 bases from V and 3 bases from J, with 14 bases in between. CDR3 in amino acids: CATQRGNTDTQYF. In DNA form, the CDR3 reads TGTGCCACCCAAAGGGGGAATACAGATACGCAGTATTTT.

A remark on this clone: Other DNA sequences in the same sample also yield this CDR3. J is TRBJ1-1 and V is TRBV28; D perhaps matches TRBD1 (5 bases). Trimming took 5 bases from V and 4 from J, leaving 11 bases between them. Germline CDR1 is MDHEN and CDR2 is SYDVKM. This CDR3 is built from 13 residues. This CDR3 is CASSSGGRTEAFF. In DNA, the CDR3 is TGTGCCAGCAGTAGCGGGGGACGCACTGAAGCTTTCTTT. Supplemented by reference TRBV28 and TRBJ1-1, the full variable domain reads DVKVTQSSRYLVKRTGEKVFLECVQDMDHENMFWYRQDPGLGLRLIYFSYDVKMKEKGDIPEGYSVSREKKERFSLILESASTNQTSMYLCASSSGGRTEAFFGQGTRLTVV.

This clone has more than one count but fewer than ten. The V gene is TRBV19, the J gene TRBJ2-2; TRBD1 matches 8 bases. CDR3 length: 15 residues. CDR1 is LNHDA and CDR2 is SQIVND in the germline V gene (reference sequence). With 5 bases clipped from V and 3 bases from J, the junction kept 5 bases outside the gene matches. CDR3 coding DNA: TGTGCCAGTAGTCCGATACAGGGGGACACCGGGGAGCTGTTTTTT. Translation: CASSPIQGDTGELFF.

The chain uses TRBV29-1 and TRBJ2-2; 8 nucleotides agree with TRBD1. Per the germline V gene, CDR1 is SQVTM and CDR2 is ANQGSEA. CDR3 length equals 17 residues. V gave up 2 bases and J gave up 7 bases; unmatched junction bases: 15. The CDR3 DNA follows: TGCAGCGTTGAACTGGAAGGGACAGGTCCAAACCGCGGGGAGCTGTTTTTT. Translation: CSVELEGTGPNRGELFF.

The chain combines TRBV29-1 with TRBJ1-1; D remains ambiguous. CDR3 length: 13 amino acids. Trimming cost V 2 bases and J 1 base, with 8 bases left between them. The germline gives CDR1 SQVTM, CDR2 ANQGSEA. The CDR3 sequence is CSVEPGGNTEAFF. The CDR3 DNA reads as TGCAGCGTTGAACCCGGAGGGAACACTGAAGCTTTCTTT.

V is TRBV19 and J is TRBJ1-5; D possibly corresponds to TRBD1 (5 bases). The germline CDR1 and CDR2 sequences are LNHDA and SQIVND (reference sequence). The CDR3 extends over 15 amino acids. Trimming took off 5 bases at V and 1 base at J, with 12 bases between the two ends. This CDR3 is CASSRRRGSNQPQHF. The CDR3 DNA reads TGTGCCAGTAGTCGGCGGAGGGGCAGCAATCAGCCCCAGCATTTT.

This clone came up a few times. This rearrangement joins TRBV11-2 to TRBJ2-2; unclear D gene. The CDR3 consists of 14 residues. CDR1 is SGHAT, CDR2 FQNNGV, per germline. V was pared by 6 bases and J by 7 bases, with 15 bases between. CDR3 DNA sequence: TGTGCCAGCAGTAGGTTTAGCTTTGGCGGGGAGCTGTTTTTT. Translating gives CASSRFSFGGELFF.

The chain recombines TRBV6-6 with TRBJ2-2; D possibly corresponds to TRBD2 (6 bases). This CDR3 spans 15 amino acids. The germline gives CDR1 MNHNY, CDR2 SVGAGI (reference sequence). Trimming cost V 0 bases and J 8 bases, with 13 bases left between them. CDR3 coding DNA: TGTGCCAGCAGTTACTCGACTAGTCCCGGAGGGGAGCTGTTTTTT. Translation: CASSYSTSPGGELFF.

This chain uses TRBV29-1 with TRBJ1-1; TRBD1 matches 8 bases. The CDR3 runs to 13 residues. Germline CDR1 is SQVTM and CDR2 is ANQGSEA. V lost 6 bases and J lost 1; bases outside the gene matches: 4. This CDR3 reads CSVFGTGNTEAFF. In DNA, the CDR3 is TGCAGCGTCTTCGGGACAGGGAACACTGAAGCTTTCTTT.

The CDR3 bases are TGTGCCAGCAGCTTACGAGCGGGAGTTGAGACCCAGTACTTC. Its protein product is CASSLRAGVETQYF. The chain is built from TRBV7-9 and TRBJ2-5; 8 positions agree with TRBD2. The CDR3 has 14 amino acids. The V and J ends lost 2 bases and 5 bases, in that order; junction bases with no gene match: 4. CDR1 and CDR2 (germline): SEHNR, FQNEAQ (reference sequence). Using reference TRBV7-9 and TRBJ2-5 for the parts outside the CDR3, the full variable domain is DTGVSQNPRHKITKRGQNVTFRCDPISEHNRLYWYRQTLGQGPEFLTYFQNEAQLEKSRLLSDRFSAERPKGSFSTLEIQRTEQGDSAMYLCASSLRAGVETQYFGPGTRLLVL.

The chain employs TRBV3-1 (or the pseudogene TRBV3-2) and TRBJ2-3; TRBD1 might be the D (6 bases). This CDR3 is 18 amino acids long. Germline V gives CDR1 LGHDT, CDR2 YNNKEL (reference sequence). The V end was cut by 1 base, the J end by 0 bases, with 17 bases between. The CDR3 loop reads CASSQGGLLIPSTDTQYF. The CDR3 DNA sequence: TGTGCCAGCAGCCAAGGGGGGCTTCTTATCCCTAGCACAGATACGCAGTATTTT.

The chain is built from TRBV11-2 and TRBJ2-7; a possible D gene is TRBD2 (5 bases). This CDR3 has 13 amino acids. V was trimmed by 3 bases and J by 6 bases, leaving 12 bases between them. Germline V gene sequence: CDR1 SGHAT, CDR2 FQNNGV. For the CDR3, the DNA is TGTGCCAGCAGCTTCCCTCGGGATTCCGAGCAGTACTTC. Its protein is CASSFPRDSEQYF.

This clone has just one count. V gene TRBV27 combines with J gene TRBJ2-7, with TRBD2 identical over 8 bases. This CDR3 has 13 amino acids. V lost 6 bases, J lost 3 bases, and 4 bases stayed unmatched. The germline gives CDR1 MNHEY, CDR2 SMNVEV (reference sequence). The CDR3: CASSRLANYEQYF. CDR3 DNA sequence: TGTGCCAGCAGCCGACTAGCGAACTACGAGCAGTACTTC.

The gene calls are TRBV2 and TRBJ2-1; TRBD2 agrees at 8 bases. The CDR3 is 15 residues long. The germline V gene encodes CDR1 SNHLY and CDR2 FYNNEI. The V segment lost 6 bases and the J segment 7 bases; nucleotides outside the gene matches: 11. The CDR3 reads CASRGGTSDENEQFF. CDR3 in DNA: TGTGCCAGCAGGGGAGGGACTAGTGACGAAAATGAGCAGTTCTTC.

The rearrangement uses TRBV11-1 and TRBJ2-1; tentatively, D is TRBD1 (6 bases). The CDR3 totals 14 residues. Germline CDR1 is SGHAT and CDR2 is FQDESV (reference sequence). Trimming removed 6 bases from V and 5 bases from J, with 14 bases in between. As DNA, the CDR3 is TGTGCCAGCAGTTTCAGGTCAGGGGACAATGAGCAGTTCTTC. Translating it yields CASSFRSGDNEQFF.

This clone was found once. The CDR3: CASSEELSGEQYF. CDR3 sequence (DNA): TGCGCCAGCAGCGAGGAGCTCTCTGGCGAGCAGTACTTC. The rearrangement joins TRBV5-1 to TRBJ2-7; D remains unclear. The CDR3 sequence is 13 residues long. V was pared by 4 bases and J by 6 bases, with 14 bases between. The V gene's germline CDR1 is SGHRS and CDR2 YFSETQ.

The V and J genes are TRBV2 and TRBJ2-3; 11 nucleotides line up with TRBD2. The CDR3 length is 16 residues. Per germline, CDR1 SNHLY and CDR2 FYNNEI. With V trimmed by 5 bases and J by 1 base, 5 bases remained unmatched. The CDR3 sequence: CASSRLAGRRTDTQYF. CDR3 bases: TGTGCCAGCAGTAGACTAGCGGGAAGGCGCACAGATACGCAGTATTTT.